Listed below are T cell receptor beta chains from one sample, sequenced in a study of cytomegalovirus exposure and HLA in healthy donors. The method was immunoSEQ multiplex PCR; TCRdb's version includes in-frame clones alone and lacks a portion of them. The repertoire holds approximately 150,000 clones, with around 68% as singletons. The specimen sequenced was PBMCs. The source is a man over 45 in good health and CMV-seronegative. The CDR3 runs from the conserved cysteine through the conserved F or W. D genes are given only for firm matches. The size entry is marked missing in some rows and otherwise reads once, few, many or a size class.

. | few | TRBJ1-1 | TRBV7-8 | CASSPRRGYGTEAFF | TGTGCCAGCAGCCCGCGCAGGGGTTACGGCACTGAAGCTTTCTTT
. | . | TRBJ1-2 | TRBV11-2 | CASSLEGRDQTVYGYTF | TGTGCCAGCAGCTTAGAGGGGCGGGACCAGACCGTTTATGGCTACACCTTC
TRBD1 | . | TRBJ2-2 | TRBV28 | CASSFPQVRGRAGELFF | TGTGCCAGCAGTTTTCCCCAGGTCAGGGGGCGGGCCGGGGAGCTGTTTTTT
TRBD1 | few | TRBJ1-6 | TRBV4-3 | CASSQEQGYNSPLHF | TGCGCCAGCAGCCAAGAACAGGGGTATAATTCACCCCTCCACTTT
. | once | TRBJ1-1 | TRBV19 | CASSTLDRLNTEAFF | TGTGCCAGTAGTACCTTGGACAGACTGAACACTGAAGCTTTCTTT
TRBD1 | . | TRBJ1-4 | TRBV6-6 | CASSDQGTGIEKLFF | TGTGCCAGCAGTGACCAGGGGACAGGGATTGAAAAACTGTTTTTT
. | . | TRBJ2-2 | TRBV19 | CASSYRSPGTPRGLFF | TGTGCCAGTAGTTACAGGTCCCCCGGGACACCTAGGGGGCTGTTTTTT
TRBD1 | . | TRBJ1-1 | TRBV19 | CASSMGQGDTEAFF | TGTGCCAGTAGTATGGGACAGGGTGACACTGAAGCTTTCTTT
. | . | TRBJ1-1 | TRBV7-9 | CASSSSFIVNTEAFF | TGTGCCAGCAGCTCGTCCTTTATCGTGAACACTGAAGCTTTCTTT
. | few | TRBJ1-3 | TRBV15 | CATSARLNSGNTIYF | TGTGCCACCAGCGCCCGACTCAATTCTGGAAACACCATATATTTT
TRBD1 | . | TRBJ2-7 | TRBV6-5 | CASSYSDRGISREQYF | TGTGCCAGCAGTTACAGCGACAGGGGGATATCTCGGGAGCAGTACTTC
TRBD1 | . | TRBJ1-5 | TRBV19 | CASRLGQGRAEPQHF | TGTGCCAGTAGACTCGGACAGGGGAGAGCGGAGCCCCAGCATTTT
. | . | TRBJ2-3 | TRBV27 | CASSLKPTGAGDTDTQYF | TGTGCCAGCAGTTTAAAACCCACGGGGGCGGGGGACACAGATACGCAGTATTTT
TRBD1 | few | TRBJ2-3 | TRBV29-1 | CSARGGRTDTQYF | TGCAGCGCCAGAGGGGGCCGCACAGATACGCAGTATTTT
. | . | TRBJ1-2 | TRBV5-4 | CASSFSGRVIGNGYTF | TGTGCCAGCAGCTTTTCTGGCAGGGTGATAGGCAATGGCTACACCTTC